Presented here are 18 T cell receptor beta chains from one specimen sequenced in a study of blood T cell repertoires in COVID-19. Here immunoSEQ multiplex PCR was the method, and the copy in TCRdb shows in-frame clones only, minus some. The sample lists about 160,000 clones, 79% occurring once. Material for sequencing was peripheral blood. Source of these receptors: a woman aged 60-75 years with COVID-19, enrolled during active disease.

Note on this clone: One junction end does not reproduce the germline sequence, and a read error may be involved. The rearrangement uses TRBV7-7 and TRBJ2-7, with 7 bases matching TRBD2. This CDR3 has 13 residues. Germline V gives CDR1 SSHAT, CDR2 FNYEAQ (reference sequence). The CDR3 nucleotides read TGTGCTAGCAGCCGGGGACTAAACTACGAGCAGTACTTC. Its translation is CASSRGLNYEQYF.

This clone was counted a single time. The V and J genes are TRBV10-1 and TRBJ1-1, with D possibly TRBD1 on 5 matching bases. Germline-derived CDR1 and CDR2 are WNHNN and SYGVQD (reference sequence). The CDR3 is 16 residues long. V shed 8 bases and J shed 2 bases, with 21 bases lying between them. The CDR3 coding sequence is TGCGCCAGCGCTCCACCGGGGGGGGGTCAAAACACTGAAGCTTTCTTT. This gives the protein CASAPPGGGQNTEAFF.

Note on this clone: This sample also contains other DNA sequences that code for the same CDR3. The V and J genes are TRBV18 and TRBJ1-4, with 8 bases matching TRBD1. Germline assignment: CDR1 KGHSH and CDR2 LQKENI. The CDR3 length is 15 residues. The V and J ends lost 3 bases and 2 bases, in that order; junction bases with no gene match: 2. CDR3 in DNA: TGTGCCAGCTCACCGGACAGGGCGACTAATGAAAAACTGTTTTTT. It yields the protein CASSPDRATNEKLFF.

This sequence joins TRBV9 and TRBJ2-5, with 8 nucleotides matching TRBD1. The CDR3 extends over 13 amino acids. After removal of 6 bases from V and 2 bases from J, the junction contained 3 bases not matched to a gene. Germline V gives CDR1 SGDLS, CDR2 YYNGEE. CDR3 sequence reads: CASTRDRQETQYF. The CDR3 DNA follows: TGTGCCAGCACCCGGGACAGGCAAGAGACCCAGTACTTC.

This chain links TRBV27 with TRBJ2-1, with TRBD2 matching over 16 bases. The CDR3 length is 19 residues. Unmatched junction bases numbered 10, after V lost 4 bases and J lost 4 bases. Germline CDR1 MNHEY, CDR2 SMNVEV (reference sequence). This chain's CDR3 is CASSSGTSGGAIRYNEQFF. The CDR3 DNA is TGTGCCAGCAGTTCCGGGACTAGCGGGGGGGCCATACGGTACAATGAGCAGTTCTTC.

The V call is TRBV18, the J call TRBJ2-7; D gene unclear. CDR3 length equals 15 residues. CDR1 is KGHSH and CDR2 is LQKENI in the germline V gene. Trimming pared 0 bases from V and 7 bases from J, leaving 16 bases between. The CDR3 here is CASSPPVTTVFEQYF. The CDR3 DNA reads TGTGCCAGCTCACCACCGGTCACTACCGTCTTTGAGCAGTACTTC. The variable domain in full, completed from reference TRBV18 and TRBJ2-7, reads NAGVMQNPRHLVRRRGQEARLRCSPMKGHSHVYWYRQLPEEGLKFMVYLQKENIIDESGMPKERFSAEFPKEGPSILRIQQVVRGDSAAYFCASSPPVTTVFEQYFGPGTRLTVT.

The chain recombines TRBV16 with TRBJ1-5; D remains unclear. CDR1 is KGHSY, CDR2 FQNENV, per germline. This CDR3 contains 16 residues. V was pared by 5 bases and J by 2 bases, with 16 bases between. CDR3: CASSFNPAGGNQPQHF. CDR3 DNA: TGTGCCAGCAGCTTTAACCCGGCGGGAGGCAATCAGCCCCAGCATTTT.

This clone has a handful of counts. The V gene is TRBV11-3, the J gene TRBJ1-1, with 9 bases identical to TRBD1. The V gene end was trimmed by 8 bases and the J gene end by 3 bases; junction bases not matched to a gene: 7. CDR1 and CDR2 from the germline V gene are SGHNT and YENEEA. The CDR3 runs to 14 residues. This chain's CDR3 is CASAGTGRHTEAFF. In DNA form, the CDR3 reads TGTGCCAGCGCCGGGACAGGGCGGCACACTGAAGCTTTCTTT.

The chain is built from TRBV19 and TRBJ1-6, with D maybe TRBD1 (6 bases). This CDR3 is built from 17 residues. Germline lookup yields CDR1 LNHDA and CDR2 SQIVND (reference sequence). V shed 4 bases and J shed 0 bases, with 13 bases lying between them. The CDR3: CASSSGQPSSYNSPLHF. CDR3 nucleotides: TGTGCCAGTAGTAGCGGACAGCCCAGCTCCTATAATTCACCCCTCCACTTT. Filled out from reference TRBV19 and TRBJ1-6, the complete variable domain reads DGGITQSPKYLFRKEGQNVTLSCEQNLNHDAMYWYRQDPGQGLRLIYYSQIVNDFQKGDIAEGYSVSREKKESFPLTVTSAQKNPTAFYLCASSSGQPSSYNSPLHFGNGTRLTVT.

The V call is TRBV27, the J call TRBJ1-5; D remains ambiguous. The CDR3 runs to 13 residues. Germline CDR1 and CDR2: MNHEY and SMNVEV (reference sequence). Trimming pared 4 bases from V and 6 bases from J, leaving 10 bases between. The DNA of the CDR3 is TGTGCCAGCAGTTCGGAGGGATCTCAGCCCCAGCATTTT. Its translation: CASSSEGSQPQHF.

The rearrangement joins TRBV19 to TRBJ1-2, with 7 nucleotides matching TRBD1. The V gene's germline CDR1 is LNHDA and CDR2 SQIVND (reference sequence). The CDR3 extends over 14 amino acids. J lost 6 bases, V lost 5 bases, and 9 bases had no gene match. The CDR3 loop is CASSAGQVADGYTF. In DNA form, the CDR3 reads TGTGCCAGTAGTGCTGGACAGGTGGCGGATGGCTACACCTTC. Looking up the rest from reference TRBV19 and TRBJ1-2 gives the full variable domain: DGGITQSPKYLFRKEGQNVTLSCEQNLNHDAMYWYRQDPGQGLRLIYYSQIVNDFQKGDIAEGYSVSREKKESFPLTVTSAQKNPTAFYLCASSAGQVADGYTFGSGTRLTVV.

V gene TRBV5-1 combines with J gene TRBJ2-1, with 12 positions matching TRBD1. The CDR3 contains 16 residues. V lost 1 base to trimming and J lost 5 bases; unmatched junction nucleotides: 4. Germline V gene sequence: CDR1 SGHRS, CDR2 YFSETQ. In DNA, the CDR3 is TGCGCCAGCAGCTTGCTGGGACAGGGGGCCGACAATGAGCAGTTCTTC. It encodes CASSLLGQGADNEQFF.

The chain recombines TRBV7-3 with TRBJ2-2; D is perhaps TRBD1 (6 bases). V dropped 5 bases and J dropped 7 bases, with 11 bases sitting between them. The CDR3 is 13 amino acids. The germline V gene encodes CDR1 SGHTA and CDR2 FQGTGA. The CDR3, as DNA: TGTGCCAGCAGCCCAGGGGCGGGCGGGGAGCTGTTTTTT. Translating gives CASSPGAGGELFF.

J is TRBJ2-2 and V is TRBV24-1; D possibly corresponds to TRBD1 (6 bases). This CDR3 comprises 13 residues. Germline V gives CDR1 KGHDR, CDR2 SFDVKD. V lost 6 bases and J 6 bases, leaving 10 bases between the germline ends. The CDR3: CATSWGRSGELFF. The CDR3 DNA sequence: TGTGCCACCAGTTGGGGGCGTTCCGGGGAGCTGTTTTTT.

The rearrangement uses TRBV6-4 and TRBJ2-1, with TRBD2 matching 8 bases. The CDR3 is 15 amino acids. Losses at the gene ends were 3 bases for V and 4 bases for J; bases not matched to a gene: 5. Germline V gives CDR1 MRHNA, CDR2 SNTAGT. The CDR3 loop is CASSDSGNSYNEQFF. The CDR3 DNA reads as TGTGCCAGCAGTGATAGCGGGAACTCATACAATGAGCAGTTCTTC.

CDR3 residues: CASTLTGGIGSPLHF. CDR3 DNA sequence: TGTGCCAGCACCCTTACAGGGGGCATTGGTTCACCCCTCCACTTT. The V gene is TRBV27, the J gene TRBJ1-6, with 9 bases that match TRBD1. CDR1 is MNHEY and CDR2 is SMNVEV in the germline V gene (reference sequence). The CDR3 totals 15 residues. The V segment lost 7 bases and the J segment 9 bases; nucleotides outside the gene matches: 10.

The chain recombines TRBV4-2 with TRBJ1-1; D is ambiguous. From germline, CDR1 is LGHNA and CDR2 YNFKEQ. The CDR3 is 13 residues long. Deletions cut 4 bases from V and 0 bases from J, with 6 bases between. The CDR3 coding sequence is TGTGCCAGCAGCCTTCAGGTGAACACTGAAGCTTTCTTT. This gives the protein CASSLQVNTEAFF.

The rearrangement joins TRBV6-6 to TRBJ2-5; 9 bases align to TRBD1. Losses at the gene ends were 5 bases for V and 5 bases for J; bases not matched to a gene: 9. CDR1 is MNHNY, CDR2 SVGAGI, per germline (reference sequence). This CDR3 is 15 amino acids long. CDR3 sequence (DNA): TGTGCCAGCAGTACCCCCGACAGGGGGGGGGAGACCCAGTACTTC. Translated, it gives CASSTPDRGGETQYF.